This T cell receptor (beta chain) is drawn from a study of cytomegalovirus exposure and HLA in healthy donors. Overall study findings and caveats: The presence/absence work took it that sequencing depth was about the same across donors.

60 Vbeta and 13 Jbeta primers were used in PCR. Libraries were prepared by immunoSEQ multiplex PCR; TCRdb keeps only in-frame clonotypes and omits some of them. The sample has over 150,000 clones, about four fifths seen once. As concerns this clone: Its cognate antigen is unknown.

Germline V CDR1 and CDR2: SGHAT, FQDESV (reference sequence). Trimming stripped 3 bases from V and 3 bases from J, with 12 bases between. This CDR3 is built from 15 residues. The genes are TRBV11-1 and TRBJ2-1, with D possibly being TRBD1 (5 bases). The clonotype originates from a girl aged 5 to 17 in good health and CMV-seropositive. The sequenced material came from PBMCs. CDR3 sequence (DNA): TGTGCCAGCAGCTTCCAGGGCGGCTACTACAATGAGCAGTTCTTC. Its protein product is CASSFQGGYYNEQFF.